This passage covers 6 T cell receptor beta chains from one sample sequenced in a study of cytomegalovirus exposure and HLA in healthy donors (dated by TCRdb to 2016 to 2017). Library construction relied on the immunoSEQ multiplex PCR assay. The multiplex PCR relied on a mix of 60 forward primers for TCR Vbeta segments and 13 reverse primers for TCR Jbeta segments. What TCRdb holds here is the immuneACCESS table cut down to in-frame rearrangements. Part of the clones is not present; checked against another copy, under half of the missing clones reflect an unresolved V gene, and the others are unexplained. Recorded for this sample are roughly 180,000 clones; about three quarters of them occurred a single time. The ten largest account for 0.6% to 0.9% of the sample. The sequenced sample consisted of PBMCs. The source is a female donor in good health and CMV-seronegative.

The V and J genes are TRBV21-1 and TRBJ2-1; TRBD2, the table's D call, lacks a check against the DNA. TRBV21-1 corresponds to a pseudogene. CDR3 length: 15 residues. The CDR3 sequence: CASSKGARIYNEQFF. The CDR3 DNA sequence: TGTGCCAGCAGCAAAGGAGCAAGAATCTACAATGAGCAGTTCTTC.

This chain links TRBV5-8 with TRBJ1-5; unclear D gene. Trimming took off 2 bases at V and 2 bases at J, with 8 bases between the two ends. Per germline, CDR1 SGHTS and CDR2 YDEGEE. CDR3 length: 14 amino acids. This CDR3 is CASSFGAGNQPQHF. Written as DNA, the CDR3 is TGTGCCAGCAGCTTTGGTGCGGGCAATCAGCCCCAGCATTTT.

The V call is TRBV30, the J call TRBJ1-2, with 8 bases identical to TRBD1. Germline CDR1 reads GTSNPN; CDR2 reads SVGIG (reference sequence). The CDR3 loop spans 13 amino acids. J gave up 6 bases and V 0 bases, and 3 bases lay outside the gene matches. Here the CDR3 reads CAWSVRDRHGYTF. CDR3 coding DNA: TGTGCCTGGAGTGTACGGGACAGGCATGGCTACACCTTC.

This clone was counted a few times. The chain combines TRBV4-2 with TRBJ2-5; D gene unclear. V was cut by 1 base and J by 1 base, with 7 bases left in between. CDR3 length: 14 amino acids. Germline-derived CDR1 and CDR2 are LGHNA and YNFKEQ. CDR3 amino acids: CASSQGRVQETQYF. The CDR3 bases are TGTGCCAGCAGCCAAGGACGGGTCCAAGAGACCCAGTACTTC.

The chain recombines TRBV11-2 with TRBJ1-1; 7 bases match TRBD1. This CDR3 has 14 amino acids. V gave up 11 bases and J gave up 3 bases; unmatched junction bases: 12. Germline CDR1 SGHAT, CDR2 FQNNGV. CDR3 DNA sequence: TGTGCCGGGAAGACAGGGTTGAAGGACACTGAAGCTTTCTTT. This codes for CAGKTGLKDTEAFF.

CDR3 bases: TGCGCCAGCAGCCCCGCTCTCAGGGGGGCGGATACGCAGTATTTT. Translated: CASSPALRGADTQYF. The J gene is TRBJ2-3, the V gene TRBV4-1, with D possibly TRBD1 on 7 matching bases. With 4 bases removed from V and 6 bases from J, the gap between germline ends came to 17 bases. Germline lookup yields CDR1 MGHRA and CDR2 YSYEKL. The CDR3 contains 15 residues.